Presented here are 18 T cell receptor beta chains from one specimen sequenced in a study of CD8+CD57+ T cells in acquired aplastic anemia. Flow cytometry had shown expanded CD8+CD57+ cells in the patients chosen for sequencing. The template used for profiling TCR beta VDJ and CDR3 was genomic DNA. TCRdb reprocessed the reads with MiXCR, giving one entry per CDR3 protein. The table lists approximately 170,000 distinct CDR3 sequences, more than 45% of them singletons. The sequencing sample was made of sorted CD4+, CD8+, or CD8+CD57+ T cells (not recorded which) from PBMCs. Receptor source: a human donor with aplastic anemia.

The V call is TRBV20-1, the J call TRBJ2-7; 9 bases are a match to TRBD1. The ends lost 4 bases at V and 5 bases at J; junction bases unmatched: 12. CDR3 length: 15 amino acids. Germline assignment: CDR1 DFQATT and CDR2 SNEGSKA (reference sequence). The CDR3 region is CSAINLGQGKDEQYF. In DNA form, the CDR3 reads TGCAGTGCTATCAACCTGGGACAGGGTAAGGACGAGCAGTACTTC.

V usage is TRBV5-5 and J usage is TRBJ1-2; D gene unclear. The CDR3 has 14 residues. Germline lookup yields CDR1 SGHKS and CDR2 YYEKEE (reference sequence). Trimming left V 4 bases short and J 0 bases short, with 10 bases between. CDR3 DNA sequence: TGTGCCAGCAGCCAAGGGTCCCCTAACTATGGCTACACCTTC. Its translation: CASSQGSPNYGYTF. The full variable domain, rest sourced from reference TRBV5-5 and TRBJ1-2, is DAGVTQSPTHLIKTRGQQVTLRCSPISGHKSVSWYQQVLGQGPQFIFQYYEKEERGRGNFPDRFSARQFPNYSSELNVNALLLGDSALYLCASSQGSPNYGYTFGSGTRLTVV.

This chain joins TRBV19 and TRBJ2-7, with TRBD2 matching 14 bases. After removal of 4 bases from V and 0 bases from J, the junction contained 2 bases not matched to a gene. There are 16 residues in the CDR3. Germline V gives CDR1 LNHDA, CDR2 SQIVND (reference sequence). The CDR3: CASSTGLAGGSYEQYF. In DNA, the CDR3 is TGTGCCAGTAGTACCGGACTAGCGGGAGGCTCCTACGAGCAGTACTTC.

This clonotype was seen many times. The V gene is TRBV20-1, the J gene TRBJ2-1; D is tentatively TRBD1 or TRBD2 (6 bases each). CDR1 is DFQATT, CDR2 SNEGSKA, per germline (reference sequence). The CDR3 sequence is 16 residues long. Trimming shortened V by 3 bases and J by 4 bases, and 19 bases separated the two germline ends. CDR3 protein: CSASEDLGGTYNEQFF. The CDR3 DNA follows: TGCAGTGCTAGTGAGGACCTAGGGGGGACTTACAATGAGCAGTTCTTC.

This clonotype has a count of ten or more. This chain connects TRBV7-2 to TRBJ1-6; TRBD1 matches at 9 bases. This CDR3 comprises 12 residues. V lost 8 bases, J lost 7 bases, and 0 bases stayed unmatched. Germline assignment: CDR1 SGHTA and CDR2 FQGNSA. In DNA, the CDR3 is TGTGCCAGCGGGACAGGGAATTCACCCCTCCACTTT. Its translation is CASGTGNSPLHF.

The chain employs TRBV3-1 and TRBJ2-7; D is perhaps TRBD2 (6 bases). The CDR3 spans 19 residues. Trimming left V 0 bases short and J 2 bases short, with 23 bases between. The germline CDR1 and CDR2 sequences are LGHDT and YNNKEL (reference sequence). CDR3: CASSQDGVGSSYYPYEQYV. The CDR3, as DNA: TGTGCCAGCAGCCAAGATGGGGTCGGGAGCTCCTACTATCCCTACGAGCAGTACGTC.

In regard to this clonotype: It may be a read error: a sequence one base away is much more abundant. The conserved final phenylalanine or tryptophan is absent from the CDR3, which likely points to a read error. The chain is built from TRBV6-2 or TRBV6-3 and TRBJ1-6, with D hard to call. V shed 6 bases and J shed 14 bases, with 23 bases lying between them. Per the germline V gene, CDR1 is MNHEY and CDR2 is SVGEGT. CDR3 length: 15 amino acids. Here the CDR3 DNA reads TGTGCCAGCAGATCCCCCTTCTTGAATACATGGGCCCTCCACTAT. This translates into CASRSPFLNTWALHY.

CDR3 bases: TGTGCCAGCAGTTGCTTGATTGGCTACACCTTC. Encoded protein: CASSCLIGYTF. V usage is TRBV7-8 and J usage is TRBJ1-2; no clear D. Trimming removed 6 bases from V and 7 bases from J, with 9 bases in between. The CDR3 sequence is 11 residues long. CDR1 SGHVS and CDR2 FQNEAQ come from the germline V gene.

For this clonotype: This may be a read error, as it is one base from a much larger clone. CDR3 sequence (DNA): TGCGCCAGCAGCTTTCAGTGGTGGGCGCAAGAGACCCAGTACTTC. Translated: CASSFQWWAQETQYF. The chain combines TRBV5-1 with TRBJ2-5; D gene unclear. The CDR3 spans 15 residues. V gave up 2 bases and J gave up 2 bases, with 13 bases separating them. The germline V gene encodes CDR1 SGHRS and CDR2 YFSETQ.

The chain carries TRBV5-1 and TRBJ2-7; 10 positions agree with TRBD1. This CDR3 has 15 residues. J was trimmed by 5 bases and V by 2 bases; bases with no gene match: 7. Looked up from germline, CDR1 is SGHRS and CDR2 is YFSETQ. The CDR3 bases are TGCGCCAGCAGCTTCACGACAGGGGGCGGGCACGAGCAGTACTTC. This sequence encodes CASSFTTGGGHEQYF.

This clonotype was observed at least ten times. The chain uses TRBV3-1 and TRBJ1-5; perhaps TRBD1 as D (5 bases). CDR3 length: 14 residues. V lost 1 base and J lost 5, with 9 bases in between. Germline CDR1 and CDR2: LGHDT and YNNKEL (reference sequence). Written as DNA, the CDR3 is TGTGCCAGCAGCCAAGTTGCAGGGCATCAGCCCCAGCATTTT. This gives the protein CASSQVAGHQPQHF. The full variable domain, its missing parts supplied by reference TRBV3-1 and TRBJ1-5, is DTAVSQTPKYLVTQMGNDKSIKCEQNLGHDTMYWYKQDSKKFLKIMFSYNNKELIINETVPNRFSPKSPDKAHLNLHINSLELGDSAVYFCASSQVAGHQPQHFGDGTRLSIL.

The chain has TRBV4-1 and TRBJ2-5, with D perhaps matching TRBD1 (5 bases). V shed 3 bases and J shed 5 bases, with 16 bases lying between them. CDR1 is MGHRA and CDR2 is YSYEKL in the germline V gene. This CDR3 has 15 residues. CDR3 in amino acids: CASSQAIGAGETQYF. The CDR3 DNA reads TGCGCCAGCAGCCAGGCCATAGGGGCAGGGGAGACCCAGTACTTC.

V is TRBV12-3 or TRBV12-4 and J is TRBJ2-3; possibly TRBD1 for D (5 bases). The CDR3 loop spans 13 amino acids. With 5 bases removed from V and 5 bases from J, the gap between germline ends came to 11 bases. CDR3 protein: CASSTFRGDTQYF. In DNA form, the CDR3 reads TGTGCCAGCAGTACCTTTAGGGGAGATACGCAGTATTTT.

This chain uses TRBV12-3 or TRBV12-4 with TRBJ2-7; 8 bases align to TRBD1. V was pared by 4 bases and J by 4 bases, with 0 bases of the junction left unmatched. The CDR3 totals 12 residues. CDR3 DNA sequence: TGTGCCAGCAGTTACAGGGGGTACGAGCAGTACGTC. The encoded protein is CASSYRGYEQYV.

A remark on this clonotype: A much larger clone differs from this one at a single base, so this may be a read error. The CDR3 nucleotides read TGTGCCAGCAGCGTAGAGATCGGGGCGAACTCTGGAATCACCATATATTTT. This translates into CASSVEIGANSGITIYF. This chain links TRBV9 with TRBJ1-3; D perhaps matches TRBD1 (5 bases). Germline CDR1 is SGDLS and CDR2 is YYNGEE. The CDR3 length is 17 residues. The full variable domain, its missing parts supplied by reference TRBV9 and TRBJ1-3, is DSGVTQTPKHLITATGQRVTLRCSPRSGDLSVYWYQQSLDQGLQFLIQYYNGEERAKGNILERFSAQQFPDLHSELNLSSLELGDSALYFCASSVEIGANSGITIYFGEGSWLTVV.

The chain carries TRBV10-3 and TRBJ1-5, with D possibly TRBD1 on 5 matching bases. V was trimmed by 3 bases and J by 14 bases, leaving 14 bases between them. Looked up from germline, CDR1 is ENHRY and CDR2 is SYGVKD. The CDR3 totals 12 residues. CDR3 in DNA: TGTGCCATCAGTGAAGGGGTAGCCTACGAGCATTTT. Its protein is CAISEGVAYEHF.

V usage is TRBV29-1 and J usage is TRBJ2-5, with TRBD1 matching 11 bases. V was clipped by 2 bases and J by 4 bases; unmatched bases: 9. CDR3 size: 16 residues. The V gene's germline CDR1 is SQVTM and CDR2 ANQGSEA. CDR3 nucleotides: TGCAGCGTTGAAATATTGGACAGGGGGCGCACAGAGACCCAGTACTTC. It codes for CSVEILDRGRTETQYF.

This clonotype appeared many times. V gene TRBV2 combines with J gene TRBJ1-1; 9 bases are shared with TRBD1. The CDR3 consists of 16 residues. Germline V gene data show CDR1 as SNHLY and CDR2 as FYNNEI. V dropped 8 bases and J dropped 1; count of bases not matched to a gene: 11. The CDR3 DNA reads as TGTGCCAGCCGCCGGGACAGGGTCGGAGGGAACACTGAAGCTTTCTTT. This encodes CASRRDRVGGNTEAFF.